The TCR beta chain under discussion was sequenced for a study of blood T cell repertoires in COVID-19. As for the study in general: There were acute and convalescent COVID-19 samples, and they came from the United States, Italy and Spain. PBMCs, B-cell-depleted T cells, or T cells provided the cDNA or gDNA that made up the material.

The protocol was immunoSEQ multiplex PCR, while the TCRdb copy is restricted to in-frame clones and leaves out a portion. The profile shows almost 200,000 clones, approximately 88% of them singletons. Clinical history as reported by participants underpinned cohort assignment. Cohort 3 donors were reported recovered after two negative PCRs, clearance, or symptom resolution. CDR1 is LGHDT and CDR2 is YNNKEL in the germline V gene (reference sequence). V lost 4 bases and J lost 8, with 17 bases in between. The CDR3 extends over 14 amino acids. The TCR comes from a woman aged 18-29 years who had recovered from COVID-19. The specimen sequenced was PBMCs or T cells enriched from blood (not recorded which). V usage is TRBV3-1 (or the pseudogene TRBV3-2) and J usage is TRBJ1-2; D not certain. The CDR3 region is CASSPTREVNGYTF. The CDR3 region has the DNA TGTGCCAGCAGCCCGACCCGGGAGGTGAACGGCTACACCTTC.